These 10 T cell receptor beta chains were all obtained from the same sample, sequenced in a study of blood T cell repertoires in COVID-19. Only in-frame clones appear in the TCRdb table, and some are missing; sequencing was by immunoSEQ multiplex PCR. The sample yields roughly 47,000 clones, roughly 85% seen once. Sequencing was done on a sample of peripheral blood. All receptors derive from a woman older than 75 with COVID-19, enrolled during active disease.

The V and J genes are TRBV6-5 and TRBJ1-2; 10 bases are a match to TRBD1. The CDR3 runs 15 residues. Unmatched junction bases numbered 11, after V lost 7 bases and J lost 6 bases. Germline V gives CDR1 MNHEY, CDR2 SVGAGI. The CDR3 is CASKNPGQGKDGYTF. The DNA of the CDR3 is TGTGCCAGCAAGAACCCGGGACAGGGGAAAGATGGCTACACCTTC.

The CDR3 loop is CASSYDQRSTDTQYF. The CDR3 DNA follows: TGTGCCAGCAGTTACGATCAGCGGAGCACAGATACGCAGTATTTT. The V gene is TRBV6-2 or TRBV6-3, the J gene TRBJ2-3; D may be TRBD2 (5 bases). The CDR3 runs 15 residues. Germline V gene lookup returns CDR1 MNHEY and CDR2 SVGEGT. Trimming removed 2 bases from V and 0 bases from J, with 9 bases in between.

The chain employs TRBV12-3 or TRBV12-4 and TRBJ2-7; maybe TRBD2 (5 bases). The CDR3 extends over 12 amino acids. Deletions cut 2 bases from V and 7 bases from J, with 9 bases between. The chain's CDR3 is CASSLSWREQYF. The CDR3 coding sequence is TGTGCCAGCAGTTTAAGTTGGAGGGAGCAGTACTTC.

In its sample, this clone was seen a few times. The V and J genes are TRBV2 and TRBJ2-7; a weak D match, TRBD2 (5 bases). The germline V and J ends were trimmed by 3 bases and 2 bases, with 8 bases remaining between them. Germline loops: CDR1 SNHLY, CDR2 FYNNEI. CDR3 size: 13 residues. The CDR3 is CASSDRRTYEQYF. The DNA for the CDR3 is TGTGCCAGCAGTGATAGGAGGACCTACGAGCAGTACTTC.

This clone was seen only a few times. V is TRBV6-6 and J is TRBJ1-4; D not certain. This CDR3 is 16 amino acids long. The ends were cut back, 2 bases at V and 5 bases at J, with 15 bases in the middle. CDR1 and CDR2 from the germline V gene are MNHNY and SVGAGI (reference sequence). CDR3 nucleotides: TGTGCCAGCAGTTACCACCGGGAGGCAAGGAATGAAAAACTGTTTTTT. Translation: CASSYHREARNEKLFF.

The chain couples TRBV5-4 to TRBJ2-1, with TRBD1 as a possible D gene (6 bases). V gave up 5 bases and J gave up 10 bases, with 16 bases separating them. The CDR3 contains 13 residues. Germline lookup yields CDR1 SGHNT and CDR2 YYREEE (reference sequence). CDR3 protein: CASRQGSVREQFF. CDR3 nucleotides: TGTGCCAGCAGACAGGGTTCAGTACGGGAGCAGTTCTTC.

There are a few counts of this clone. CDR3 in DNA: TGTGCCAGCAGGGGACTAGGCCTGAGCTCCTACGAGCAGTACTTC. This gives the protein CASRGLGLSSYEQYF. The V gene is TRBV2, the J gene TRBJ2-7; TRBD2 agrees at 8 bases. CDR1 is SNHLY, CDR2 FYNNEI, per germline. V lost 6 bases, J lost 0 bases, and 7 bases stayed unmatched. CDR3 length: 15 amino acids. The variable domain in full, with the rest retrieved from reference TRBV2 and TRBJ2-7, is EPEVTQTPSHQVTQMGQEVILRCVPISNHLYFYWYRQILGQKVEFLVSFYNNEISEKSEIFDDQFSVERPDGSNFTLKIRSTKLEDSAMYFCASRGLGLSSYEQYFGPGTRLTVT.

This clone was counted once. The chain joins TRBV5-6 to TRBJ2-5; D gene unclear. This CDR3 region has 12 residues. The V end lost 4 bases, the J end lost 9 bases, and 13 bases lay between the germline ends. Germline V gene sequence: CDR1 SGHDT, CDR2 YYEEEE. The CDR3 bases are TGTGCCAGCAGCCCGGGTCCAAAGGCCCAGTACTTC. This gives the protein CASSPGPKAQYF.

CDR3 in DNA: TGCGCCAGCAGCTGGACAGGGAACTACGAGCAGTACTTC. As protein: CASSWTGNYEQYF. This rearrangement joins TRBV5-1 to TRBJ2-7; 8 nucleotides align to TRBD1. Germline V CDR1 and CDR2: SGHRS, YFSETQ. CDR3 length: 13 amino acids. The V segment lost 3 bases and the J segment 3 bases; nucleotides outside the gene matches: 2.

CDR3 sequence: CASSFQGARNTIYF. CDR3 DNA sequence: TGTGCCAGCAGTTTCCAGGGGGCGCGGAACACCATATATTTT. The chain joins TRBV28 to TRBJ1-3, with 8 bases matching TRBD1. The V and J ends lost 3 bases and 7 bases, in that order; junction bases with no gene match: 5. The V gene's germline CDR1 is MDHEN and CDR2 SYDVKM. The CDR3 consists of 14 residues. Full variable domain (missing parts from reference TRBV28 and TRBJ1-3): DVKVTQSSRYLVKRTGEKVFLECVQDMDHENMFWYRQDPGLGLRLIYFSYDVKMKEKGDIPEGYSVSREKKERFSLILESASTNQTSMYLCASSFQGARNTIYFGEGSWLTVV.